This T cell receptor (beta chain) was sequenced during a study of blood T cell repertoires in COVID-19. On the study more broadly: Some COVID-19 samples were acute and others convalescent; all came from the United States, Italy and Spain.

Generated by immunoSEQ multiplex PCR, the TCRdb table keeps only in-frame clones and is missing some. The repertoire holds about 240,000 clones, around 80% seen once, with less than 3.5% in the top ten. This CDR3 is 13 amino acids long. CDR1 and CDR2 from the germline V gene are SGHRS and YFSETQ. V was cut by 4 bases and J by 5 bases, with 12 bases left in between. The chain joins TRBV5-1 to TRBJ2-5, with no clear D. The source of this sequence is a woman aged 18-29 years with acute or convalescent COVID-19. The sequenced sample was peripheral blood. In nucleotides, the CDR3 is TGCGCCAGCAGCCCACCTTCCGGGGAGACCCAGTACTTC. As protein: CASSPPSGETQYF.